Listed here are 16 T cell receptor beta chains from one sample, sequenced in a study of blood T cell repertoires in acute mononucleosis (TCRdb year 2020). What the work shows at the level of the full study, not this receptor alone: Both chains appeared to be involved in GLC-BM selection, with public TCRbeta motifs on BV14-BJ2 and BV20-BJ1 together with a TCRalpha motif on AV5-AJ31.

The intended sense of this specimen's time point label: convalescence about 6 months (5-8 months) after acute presentation (visit 7). Libraries came from the immunoSEQ multiplex PCR assay. The table was pulled from immuneACCESS by TCRdb, which kept in-frame rearrangements only. Such tables lose some clones; where checked, under half of the loss comes from unresolved V genes, and the rest has no known cause. The sample profile shows about 790 clones; 32% of them were found once. The biggest ten clones account for approximately 56% of the sample. The sequenced sample was EBV GLC epitope tetramer+ CD8+ T cells sorted from PBMCs, obtained during convalescence from infectious mononucleosis. What the cell subset or site label conveys for this sample: CD8 T cells binding tetramer with EBV BMLF1 280-288 peptide (GLC-BM). These receptor sequences come from a man between 18 and 35 years old with infectious mononucleosis caused by EBV.

This clone has ten or more counts. The chain recombines TRBV7-9 with TRBJ2-7, with 7 bases fitting TRBD1. The CDR3 totals 14 residues. With V trimmed by 6 bases and J by 6 bases, 11 bases remained unmatched. Germline V lookup: CDR1 SEHNR, CDR2 FQNEAQ (reference sequence). CDR3 coding DNA: TGTGCCAGCAGTCTCCAACCGACAGGGCCCGAGCAGTACTTC. Translation gives CASSLQPTGPEQYF. Full variable domain (rest looked up from reference TRBV7-9 and TRBJ2-7): DTGVSQNPRHKITKRGQNVTFRCDPISEHNRLYWYRQTLGQGPEFLTYFQNEAQLEKSRLLSDRFSAERPKGSFSTLEIQRTEQGDSAMYLCASSLQPTGPEQYFGPGTRLTVT.

There are a few counts of this clone. The chain couples TRBV11-3 to TRBJ2-5; a possible D gene is TRBD1 (5 bases). Germline CDR1 reads SGHNT; CDR2 reads YENEEA. The CDR3 extends over 14 amino acids. Trimming stripped 6 bases from V and 0 bases from J, with 11 bases between. CDR3 amino acids: CASRSDKYQETQYF. CDR3 coding DNA: TGTGCCAGCAGGTCGGACAAGTACCAAGAGACCCAGTACTTC.

This clone was detected only a few times. The gene calls are TRBV2 and TRBJ2-2, with D perhaps given as TRBD1 or TRBD2 (6 bases each). Looked up from germline, CDR1 is SNHLY and CDR2 is FYNNEI. Trimming took 8 bases from V and 17 from J, leaving 30 bases between them. The CDR3 spans 15 residues. This chain's CDR3 is CASQNGTVNTGGCFF. The CDR3 DNA reads TGTGCCAGCCAGAACGGGACGGTAAACACCGGGGGCTGTTTTTTT.

This clone was observed a handful of times. At one boundary the junction diverges from the germline segment, which might be a read error. This chain joins TRBV27 and TRBJ2-7; either TRBD1 or TRBD2 may supply D (5 bases each). The J call may be in error: the DNA end matches TRBJ2-1 better. The CDR3 is made up of 11 amino acids. Germline loops: CDR1 MNHEY, CDR2 SMNVEV (reference sequence). The DNA for the CDR3 is TGTGCCAGCTGTTTAGGGGACGAGCAGTTCTTC. It translates to CASCLGDEQFF.

This clone was counted between two and nine times. The chain recombines TRBV14 with TRBJ2-1; 7 nucleotides line up with TRBD2. V lost 6 bases, J lost 5 bases, and 16 bases stayed unmatched. Germline V gene lookup returns CDR1 SGHDN and CDR2 FVKESK. The CDR3 loop spans 17 amino acids. The CDR3 DNA sequence: TGTGCCAGCAGGCTACGAGGGAGGGGAATCGTCAACAATGAGCAGTTCTTC. It translates to CASRLRGRGIVNNEQFF.

The chain combines TRBV27 with TRBJ2-7, with D possibly called TRBD1 or TRBD2 (5 bases each). CDR3 length: 12 residues. V was shortened by 3 bases and J by 10 bases, with 13 bases between the two germline ends. Per the germline V gene, CDR1 is MNHEY and CDR2 is SMNVEV (reference sequence). The CDR3 nucleotides are TGTGCCAGCAGTTTCGGGACGGGCCACCAGTACTTC. This gives the protein CASSFGTGHQYF.

This clone was found a few times. A read error may produce the germline difference seen at one junction end. The CDR3 coding sequence is TGCAGCGTTGCCGTGACCCTCACATATACGCAGTATTTT. Its translation is CSVAVTLTYTQYF. The gene calls are TRBV29-1 and TRBJ2-3; unclear D gene. This CDR3 is 13 amino acids long. The V gene's germline CDR1 is SQVTM and CDR2 ANQGSEA.

This clone was seen only a few times. Mismatch with germline at one junction end may stem from a read error. V and J are TRBV5-3 and TRBJ1-2; D remains ambiguous. TRBV5-3 is recorded as an ORF, its role being uncertain. The CDR3 totals 14 residues. The CDR3 loop reads CASSSLGANYGYTF. The CDR3 DNA reads TGTGCCAGCAGCTCCCTCGGGGCTAACTATGGCTACACCTTC.

The chain has TRBV29-1 and TRBJ2-3; possibly TRBD1 or TRBD2 for D (5 bases each). The germline V gene encodes CDR1 SQVTM and CDR2 ANQGSEA. Trimming left V 4 bases short and J 8 bases short, with 16 bases between. CDR3 length equals 13 residues. CDR3 bases: TGCAGCGTTGCCGGGACCCGCAGAGTTACGCAGTATTTT. It codes for CSVAGTRRVTQYF.

This clone has more than one count but fewer than ten. The rearrangement links TRBV27 to TRBJ2-5, with TRBD1 matching 7 bases. The J call is in doubt because the DNA end fits TRBJ2-7 better. Germline loops: CDR1 MNHEY, CDR2 SMNVEV (reference sequence). The CDR3 extends over 14 amino acids. The CDR3 coding sequence is TGTGCCAGCAAACCGGGACAGTGGTCCTACGAGCAGTACTTC. It specifies CASKPGQWSYEQYF.

The chain joins TRBV7-9 to TRBJ2-3; 10 positions agree with TRBD1. The CDR3 runs to 17 residues. J lost 3 bases, V lost 6 bases, and 12 bases had no gene match. Germline CDR1 and CDR2: SEHNR and FQNEAQ (reference sequence). DNA for the CDR3: TGTGCCAGCAGTTTACGGACCGGGACAGGGGCTACAGATACGCAGTATTTT. Protein product: CASSLRTGTGATDTQYF. Supplemented by reference TRBV7-9 and TRBJ2-3, the full variable domain reads DTGVSQNPRHKITKRGQNVTFRCDPISEHNRLYWYRQTLGQGPEFLTYFQNEAQLEKSRLLSDRFSAERPKGSFSTLEIQRTEQGDSAMYLCASSLRTGTGATDTQYFGPGTRLTVL.

Notes on this clone: Germline and junction disagree at one end, which may indicate a read error. This sequence joins TRBV29-1 and TRBJ2-3; D is perhaps TRBD1 or TRBD2 (5 bases each). Germline CDR1 SQVTM, CDR2 ANQGSEA. The CDR3 has 13 residues. Written as DNA, the CDR3 is TGCAGCGTTGCCGGGACCCGCACATATTCGCAGTTTTTT. This translates into CSVAGTRTYSQFF.

This clone was seen a few times. A far larger clone is off by one base, so a read error is likely. The chain links TRBV27 to TRBJ2-3; either TRBD1 or TRBD2 may fit D (6 bases each). Looked up from germline, CDR1 is MNHEY and CDR2 is SMNVEV (reference sequence). The CDR3 loop spans 14 amino acids. In nucleotides, the CDR3 is TGTGCCAGCAGTTTAAACGGGGGCACATATACGCAGTATTTT. Translation: CASSLNGGTYTQYF.

This clone has more than one count but fewer than ten. The genes are TRBV6-5 and TRBJ2-7, with 12 bases matching TRBD2. Germline lookup yields CDR1 MNHEY and CDR2 SVGAGI. CDR3 size: 15 residues. V was pared by 6 bases and J by 3 bases, with 6 bases of the junction left unmatched. Here the CDR3 DNA reads TGTGCCAGCAGCCCGACTAGCGGGAGTGTCTACGAGCAGTACTTC. This codes for CASSPTSGSVYEQYF.

The chain uses TRBV7-3 and TRBJ2-2; TRBD1 or TRBD2 may be the D gene (5 bases each). Germline V gene sequence: CDR1 SGHTA, CDR2 FQGTGA. V was clipped by 8 bases and J by 2 bases, with 15 bases between them. The length of the CDR3 is 15 residues. In nucleotides, the CDR3 is TGTGCCAGCCAGAACGGGACGGTAAACACCGGGGAGCTGTTTTTT. Translated, it gives CASQNGTVNTGELFF.

This rearrangement joins TRBV21-1 to TRBJ2-1; the table's D call of TRBD2 was not tested on the DNA. TRBV21-1 is flagged as a pseudogene. The CDR3 runs to 17 residues. The CDR3 protein is CASRGLVATPSDNEQFF. The CDR3 nucleotides are TGTGCCAGCAGGGGACTCGTAGCTACACCATCCGACAATGAGCAGTTCTTC.